These 11 T cell receptor beta chains originate from one sample sequenced in a study of CD8+ T cells in alopecia areata. The sequencing template was cDNA reverse transcribed from extracted RNA. Sequencing used immunoSEQ multiplex PCR; TCRdb keeps in-frame clones, though not all of them. Among 110,000 or so clones listed, roughly two fifths were seen once. The sequenced material came from CD4+ T cells sorted from blood. All receptors come from a human donor with alopecia areata.

The chain uses TRBV29-1 and TRBJ2-2; 7 bases are a match to TRBD1. The CDR3 covers 13 residues. V lost 4 bases and J lost 4; bases outside the gene matches: 3. Germline CDR1 is SQVTM and CDR2 is ANQGSEA. DNA for the CDR3: TGCAGCGTTGGGGGACAGCTCACCGGGGAGCTGTTTTTT. This codes for CSVGGQLTGELFF.

The V gene is TRBV29-1, the J gene TRBJ1-2; D is unresolved. V was shortened by 0 bases and J by 4 bases, with 15 bases between the two germline ends. CDR1 and CDR2 from the germline V gene are SQVTM and ANQGSEA. The CDR3 is made up of 15 amino acids. CDR3 sequence reads: CSVEDRERAAYGYTF. The CDR3, as DNA: TGCAGCGTTGAAGATCGGGAAAGGGCGGCCTATGGCTACACCTTC.

This clone was seen a handful of times. The CDR3 sequence is CASSDYGYTF. The DNA for the CDR3 is TGTGCCAGCAGTGACTATGGCTACACCTTC. This chain links TRBV28 with TRBJ1-2, with D unresolved. CDR1 is MDHEN and CDR2 is SYDVKM in the germline V gene. The length of the CDR3 is 10 residues. Trimming left V 5 bases short and J 3 bases short, with 1 base between.

The rearrangement joins TRBV18 to TRBJ2-3, with D perhaps matching TRBD1 (6 bases). Germline V gene sequence: CDR1 KGHSH, CDR2 LQKENI. The CDR3 is 15 residues long. V was cut by 0 bases and J by 6 bases, with 13 bases left in between. The CDR3 DNA reads TGTGCCAGCTCACCACCGGGGGCAATGAGGGATACGCAGTATTTT. This sequence encodes CASSPPGAMRDTQYF.

As regards this clone: Distinct nucleotide sequences in the sample also encode this CDR3. The chain joins TRBV29-1 to TRBJ1-2; D is undetermined. There are 8 residues in the CDR3. Germline CDR1 SQVTM, CDR2 ANQGSEA. V gave up 6 bases and J gave up 7 bases, with 3 bases separating them. CDR3 region: CSVGGYTF. In nucleotides, the CDR3 is TGCAGCGTAGGTGGCTACACCTTC.

This clone has just a few counts. The chain combines TRBV7-2 with TRBJ2-7; 8 positions agree with TRBD1. There are 14 residues in the CDR3. V lost 5 bases to trimming and J lost 3 bases; unmatched junction nucleotides: 6. CDR1 and CDR2 from the germline V gene are SGHTA and FQGNSA. The CDR3 region has the DNA TGTGCCAGCAGCCGACAGGGGCAGGGCTACGAGCAGTACTTC. Translated, it gives CASSRQGQGYEQYF.

The chain uses TRBV29-1 and TRBJ2-2; 8 bases map to TRBD1. In germline, CDR1 is SQVTM, CDR2 ANQGSEA. The V segment lost 4 bases and the J segment 3 bases; nucleotides outside the gene matches: 4. There are 14 residues in the CDR3. DNA of the CDR3: TGCAGCGTTGCCGGACAGGGATACACCGGGGAGCTGTTTTTT. Its protein product is CSVAGQGYTGELFF.

Concerning this clone itself: In the same sample, other DNA sequences code for this CDR3. The chain recombines TRBV30 with TRBJ2-7; 9 nucleotides align to TRBD2. Germline V gene lookup returns CDR1 GTSNPN and CDR2 SVGIG (reference sequence). Unmatched junction bases numbered 3, after V lost 3 bases and J lost 0 bases. The CDR3 runs to 14 residues. In DNA, the CDR3 is TGTGCCTGGAGCGCGGGGGGGAGCTCCTACGAGCAGTACTTC. Amino acid sequence: CAWSAGGSSYEQYF.

In this sample, this clone turned up a few times. The chain uses TRBV19 and TRBJ2-7, with 7 bases identical to TRBD2. This CDR3 has 12 amino acids. Trimming took 8 bases from V and 3 from J; bases not matched to a gene: 4. Germline V lookup: CDR1 LNHDA, CDR2 SQIVND (reference sequence). The CDR3 protein is CASSLAVYEQYF. CDR3 sequence (DNA): TGTGCCAGTTCCCTAGCGGTCTACGAGCAGTACTTC.

V and J are TRBV29-1 and TRBJ2-7; TRBD1 aligns across 7 bases. The CDR3 spans 11 residues. Germline V gives CDR1 SQVTM, CDR2 ANQGSEA. J was trimmed by 1 base and V by 7 bases; bases with no gene match: 1. The DNA of the CDR3 is TGCAGCGGGGGACAGTCCTACGAGCAGTACTTC. Translating it yields CSGGQSYEQYF.

This clone was observed a few times. The rearrangement links TRBV7-9 to TRBJ2-5; no reliable D call. The length of the CDR3 is 12 residues. The V end was cut by 1 base, the J end by 5 bases, with 5 bases between. Germline V gene lookup returns CDR1 SEHNR and CDR2 FQNEAQ (reference sequence). The CDR3 sequence is CASSLGRETQYF. The CDR3 DNA is TGTGCCAGCAGCTTAGGCCGGGAGACCCAGTACTTC.